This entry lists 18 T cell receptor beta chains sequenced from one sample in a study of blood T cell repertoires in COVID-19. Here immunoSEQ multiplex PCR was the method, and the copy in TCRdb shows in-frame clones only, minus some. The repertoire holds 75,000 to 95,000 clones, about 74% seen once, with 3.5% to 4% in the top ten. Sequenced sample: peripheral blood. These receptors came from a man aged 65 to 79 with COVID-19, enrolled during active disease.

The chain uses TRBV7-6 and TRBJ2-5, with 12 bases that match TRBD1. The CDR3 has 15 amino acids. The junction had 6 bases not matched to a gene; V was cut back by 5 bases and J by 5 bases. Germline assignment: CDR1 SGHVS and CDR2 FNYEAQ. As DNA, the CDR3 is TGTGCCAGCAGCACAGGGACAGGGGGCTATGAGACCCAGTACTTC. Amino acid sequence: CASSTGTGGYETQYF.

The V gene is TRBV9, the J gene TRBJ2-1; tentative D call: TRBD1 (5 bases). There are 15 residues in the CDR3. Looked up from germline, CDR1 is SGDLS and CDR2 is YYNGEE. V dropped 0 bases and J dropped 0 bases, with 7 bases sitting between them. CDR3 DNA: TGTGCCAGCAGCGTAGCGCAGGGCTCCTACAATGAGCAGTTCTTC. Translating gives CASSVAQGSYNEQFF.

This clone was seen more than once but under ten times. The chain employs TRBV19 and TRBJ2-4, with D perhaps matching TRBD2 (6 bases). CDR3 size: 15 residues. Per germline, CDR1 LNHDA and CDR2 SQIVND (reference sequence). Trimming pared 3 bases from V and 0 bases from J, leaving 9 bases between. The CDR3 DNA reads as TGTGCCAGTAGTATGTTGGAGGGAGCCAAAAACATTCAGTACTTC. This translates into CASSMLEGAKNIQYF.

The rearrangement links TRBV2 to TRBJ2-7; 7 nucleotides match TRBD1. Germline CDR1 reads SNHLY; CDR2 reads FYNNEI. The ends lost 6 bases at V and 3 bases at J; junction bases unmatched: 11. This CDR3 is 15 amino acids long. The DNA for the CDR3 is TGTGCCAGCAGAATTACGACAGGGATTGACTACGAGCAGTACTTC. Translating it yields CASRITTGIDYEQYF.

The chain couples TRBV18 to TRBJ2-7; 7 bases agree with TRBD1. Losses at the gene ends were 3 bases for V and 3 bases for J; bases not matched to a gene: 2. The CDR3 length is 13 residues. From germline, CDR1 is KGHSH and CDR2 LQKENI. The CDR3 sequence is CASSPRQGYEQYF. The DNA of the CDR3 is TGTGCCAGCTCACCCCGACAGGGCTACGAGCAGTACTTC.

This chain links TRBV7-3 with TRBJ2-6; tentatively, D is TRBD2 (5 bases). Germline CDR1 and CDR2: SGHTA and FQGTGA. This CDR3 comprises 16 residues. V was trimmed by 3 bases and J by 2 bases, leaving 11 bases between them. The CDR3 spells CASSLRVRPGANVLTF. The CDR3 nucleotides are TGTGCCAGCAGCTTGAGGGTACGTCCTGGGGCCAACGTCCTGACTTTC.

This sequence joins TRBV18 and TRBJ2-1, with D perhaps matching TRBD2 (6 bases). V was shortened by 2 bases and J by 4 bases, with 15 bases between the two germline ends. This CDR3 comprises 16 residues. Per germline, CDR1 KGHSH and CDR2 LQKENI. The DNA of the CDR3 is TGTGCCAGCTCACCAGGGAGTAGGAGGGGTTACAATGAGCAGTTCTTC. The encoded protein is CASSPGSRRGYNEQFF. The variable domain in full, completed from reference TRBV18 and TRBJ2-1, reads NAGVMQNPRHLVRRRGQEARLRCSPMKGHSHVYWYRQLPEEGLKFMVYLQKENIIDESGMPKERFSAEFPKEGPSILRIQQVVRGDSAAYFCASSPGSRRGYNEQFFGPGTRLTVL.

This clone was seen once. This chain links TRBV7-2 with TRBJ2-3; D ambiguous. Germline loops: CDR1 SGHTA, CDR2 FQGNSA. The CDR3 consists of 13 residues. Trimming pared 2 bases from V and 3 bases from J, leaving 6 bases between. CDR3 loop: CASSLYETDTQYF. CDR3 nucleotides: TGTGCCAGCAGCTTATACGAGACAGATACGCAGTATTTT.

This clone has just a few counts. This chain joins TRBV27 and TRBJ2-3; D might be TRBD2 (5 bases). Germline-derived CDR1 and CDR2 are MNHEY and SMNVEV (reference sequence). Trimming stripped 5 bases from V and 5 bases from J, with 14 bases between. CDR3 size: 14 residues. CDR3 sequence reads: CASSPLASQDTQYF. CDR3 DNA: TGTGCCAGCAGTCCCCTGGCTAGCCAAGATACGCAGTATTTT.

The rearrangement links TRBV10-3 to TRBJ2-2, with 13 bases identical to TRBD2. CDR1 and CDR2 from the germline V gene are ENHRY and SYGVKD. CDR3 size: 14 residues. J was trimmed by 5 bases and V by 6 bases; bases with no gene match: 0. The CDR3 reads CAIRGLAGTGELFF. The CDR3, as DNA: TGTGCCATCAGGGGACTAGCGGGAACCGGGGAGCTGTTTTTT.

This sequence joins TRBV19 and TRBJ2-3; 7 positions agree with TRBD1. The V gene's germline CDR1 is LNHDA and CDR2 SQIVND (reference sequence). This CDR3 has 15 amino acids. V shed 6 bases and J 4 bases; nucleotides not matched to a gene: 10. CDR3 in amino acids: CASSPRVQGPDTQYF. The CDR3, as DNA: TGTGCCAGTAGCCCACGCGTACAGGGGCCAGATACGCAGTATTTT.

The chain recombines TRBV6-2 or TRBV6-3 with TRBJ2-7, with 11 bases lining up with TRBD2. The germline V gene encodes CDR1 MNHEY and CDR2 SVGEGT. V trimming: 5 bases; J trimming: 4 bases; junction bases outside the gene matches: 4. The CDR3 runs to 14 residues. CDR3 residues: CASSQSSGRYEQYF. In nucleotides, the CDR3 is TGTGCCAGCAGTCAATCTAGCGGGAGGTACGAGCAGTACTTC.

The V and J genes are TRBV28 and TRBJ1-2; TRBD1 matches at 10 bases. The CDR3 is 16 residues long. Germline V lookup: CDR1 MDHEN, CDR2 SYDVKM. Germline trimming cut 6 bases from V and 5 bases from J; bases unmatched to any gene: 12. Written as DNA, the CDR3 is TGTGCCAGCAGGACCATCGGGACAGGGGATGGGTATGGCTACACCTTC. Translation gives CASRTIGTGDGYGYTF.

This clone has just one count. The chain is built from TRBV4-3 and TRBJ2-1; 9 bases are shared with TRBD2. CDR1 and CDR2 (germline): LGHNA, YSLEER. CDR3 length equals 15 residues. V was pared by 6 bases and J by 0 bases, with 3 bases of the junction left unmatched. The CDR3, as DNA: TGCGCCAGCAGTTCTAGCGGGAACTCCTACAATGAGCAGTTCTTC. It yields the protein CASSSSGNSYNEQFF.

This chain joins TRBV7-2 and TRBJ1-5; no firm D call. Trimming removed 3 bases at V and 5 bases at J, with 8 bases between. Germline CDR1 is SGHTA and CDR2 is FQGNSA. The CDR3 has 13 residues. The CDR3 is CASSFRLDQPQHF. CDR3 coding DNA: TGTGCCAGCAGCTTCAGGTTGGATCAGCCCCAGCATTTT.

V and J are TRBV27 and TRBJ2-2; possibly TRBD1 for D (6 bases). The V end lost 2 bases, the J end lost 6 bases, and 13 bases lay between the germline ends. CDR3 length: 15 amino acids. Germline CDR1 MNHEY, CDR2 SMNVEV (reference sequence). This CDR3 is CASSLEQGFPGELFF. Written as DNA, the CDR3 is TGTGCCAGCAGTTTAGAACAGGGCTTTCCCGGGGAGCTGTTTTTT.

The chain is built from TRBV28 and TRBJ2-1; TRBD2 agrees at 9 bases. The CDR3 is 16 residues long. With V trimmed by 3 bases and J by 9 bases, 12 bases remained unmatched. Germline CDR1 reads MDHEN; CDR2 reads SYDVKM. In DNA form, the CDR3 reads TGTGCCAGCAGTTTCGCGGGAGGGCCCCCTCTCGGTGAGCAGTTCTTC. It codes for CASSFAGGPPLGEQFF.

The CDR3 coding sequence is TGTGCCAGCAGTGAACGACAGGGGGCCAACGAGCAGTACTTC. This codes for CASSERQGANEQYF. This chain links TRBV2 with TRBJ2-7, with TRBD1 matching 10 bases. The CDR3 is 14 amino acids. Germline values: CDR1 SNHLY, CDR2 FYNNEI. V shed 2 bases and J 5 bases; nucleotides not matched to a gene: 3.